These 19 T cell receptor beta chains originate from one sample sequenced in a study of chemoradiotherapy in HPV16-positive cancers (dated by TCRdb to between 2021 and 2022). Library prep was done by the immunoSEQ multiplex PCR assay. In its TCRdb copy, this immuneACCESS table keeps in-frame sequences only and misses some clones. Where compared with another copy, unresolved V genes explain less than half of these, and the others have no known cause. This sample is represented by around 40,000 clones; 76% of them were singletons. Roughly 5.1% of the sample is held by the ten biggest clonotypes. Sequencing used blood, obtained from a patient who underwent chemoradiotherapy. The receptor set was obtained from a human donor with HPV-associated anogenital cancer.

This clone has a single count. The chain joins TRBV5-8 to TRBJ1-6, with 8 bases that match TRBD1. CDR3 length: 15 residues. Germline lookup yields CDR1 SGHTS and CDR2 YDEGEE. Trimming at V came to 4 bases and at J to 10 bases, leaving 10 bases not matched to a gene. The CDR3 bases are TGTGCCAGCAGCCCGTTGGACAGGGTTGAGTCACCCCTCCACTTT. Protein: CASSPLDRVESPLHF.

V and J are TRBV5-4 and TRBJ2-7, with D possibly TRBD1 on 5 matching bases. Germline V gene sequence: CDR1 SGHNT, CDR2 YYREEE (reference sequence). V was trimmed by 1 base and J by 2 bases, leaving 7 bases between them. The CDR3 extends over 13 amino acids. This CDR3 is CASSLQDTYEQYF. Written as DNA, the CDR3 is TGTGCCAGCAGCTTGCAGGACACCTACGAGCAGTACTTC.

The CDR3 DNA sequence: TGTGCCAGCAGCAAAGCGGGGGCGGGGGCCTACGAGCAGTACTTC. As protein: CASSKAGAGAYEQYF. The V and J genes are TRBV12-1 and TRBJ2-7; TRBD2, as called in the table, went unchecked against the DNA. TRBV12-1 is a pseudogene segment. CDR3 size: 15 residues.

The chain has TRBV7-6 and TRBJ1-1; TRBD1 might be the D (6 bases). V was pared by 5 bases and J by 6 bases, with 25 bases between. Germline V CDR1 and CDR2: SGHVS, FNYEAQ. The CDR3 spans 17 residues. CDR3 sequence (DNA): TGTGCCAGCAGCCAGGATAGGGGGGGCGGGTTCATGGCTGAAGCTTTCTTT. Amino acids: CASSQDRGGGFMAEAFF.

The gene calls are TRBV15 and TRBJ1-6; possible D gene TRBD1, 6 bases. The CDR3 length is 16 residues. V lost 5 bases, J lost 3 bases, and 14 bases lay in between. Germline loops: CDR1 LNHNV, CDR2 YYDKDF (reference sequence). The CDR3 loop reads CATSARQAVYNSPLHF. The CDR3 DNA is TGTGCCACCAGCGCCCGACAGGCAGTCTATAATTCACCCCTCCACTTT.

This sequence joins TRBV11-3 and TRBJ1-1; 8 nucleotides agree with TRBD1. Germline CDR1 is SGHNT and CDR2 is YENEEA. The J segment lost 5 bases and the V segment lost 2 bases, leaving 4 bases of the junction unmatched. CDR3 length: 14 amino acids. The CDR3 here is CASSLNQGATEAFF. The DNA of the CDR3 is TGTGCCAGCAGCTTAAACCAGGGGGCAACTGAAGCTTTCTTT.

The rearrangement links TRBV5-1 to TRBJ2-1; weak D call: TRBD2 (6 bases). With 3 bases removed from V and 7 bases from J, the gap between germline ends came to 17 bases. From germline, CDR1 is SGHRS and CDR2 YFSETQ. The CDR3 is 15 amino acids. The CDR3 DNA reads as TGCGCCAGCAGCTGGCAGGTGACTAGGGGTAATGAGCAGTTCTTC. It codes for CASSWQVTRGNEQFF.

The V and J genes are TRBV15 and TRBJ2-2; no clear D. CDR1 is LNHNV and CDR2 is YYDKDF in the germline V gene (reference sequence). This CDR3 has 12 amino acids. Trimming left V 6 bases short and J 11 bases short, with 13 bases between. The CDR3 loop is CATSKPGLELFF. The CDR3 DNA reads TGTGCCACCAGTAAGCCGGGCCTCGAGCTGTTTTTT.

V is TRBV10-3 and J is TRBJ2-7; D may be TRBD1 (6 bases). V was shortened by 7 bases and J by 3 bases, with 13 bases between the two germline ends. The CDR3 is 13 amino acids. Per the germline V gene, CDR1 is ENHRY and CDR2 is SYGVKD. CDR3 in amino acids: CAITPGQDYEQYF. CDR3 in DNA: TGTGCCATCACTCCGGGACAAGACTACGAGCAGTACTTC.

The V gene is TRBV19, the J gene TRBJ2-7; 8 nucleotides agree with TRBD1. The CDR3 runs 13 residues. The germline gives CDR1 LNHDA, CDR2 SQIVND (reference sequence). V shed 7 bases and J 3 bases; nucleotides not matched to a gene: 5. The CDR3 DNA reads as TGTGCCAGTATGGACAGGGCAGACTACGAGCAGTACTTC. Translating gives CASMDRADYEQYF. Supplemented by reference TRBV19 and TRBJ2-7, the full variable domain reads DGGITQSPKYLFRKEGQNVTLSCEQNLNHDAMYWYRQDPGQGLRLIYYSQIVNDFQKGDIAEGYSVSREKKESFPLTVTSAQKNPTAFYLCASMDRADYEQYFGPGTRLTVT.

The V and J genes are TRBV6-1 and TRBJ1-3; the match to TRBD1 covers 8 bases. CDR3 length: 15 residues. After removal of 1 base from V and 2 bases from J, the junction contained 1 base not matched to a gene. Germline CDR1 is MNHNS and CDR2 is SASEGT. The CDR3 sequence: CASSEDRGTGNTIYF. CDR3 bases: TGTGCCAGCAGTGAAGACAGGGGGACTGGAAACACCATATATTTT.

CDR3 nucleotides: TGCGCCAGCAGCTTTGTGGGGGTTAGGGAAGAGACCCAGTACTTC. It codes for CASSFVGVREETQYF. This chain uses TRBV5-1 with TRBJ2-5, with D perhaps given as TRBD1 or TRBD2 (5 bases each). The CDR3 covers 15 residues. V lost 2 bases and J lost 3, with 14 bases in between. CDR1 and CDR2 from the germline V gene are SGHRS and YFSETQ.

The V gene is TRBV6-1, the J gene TRBJ1-5; D not certain. The CDR3 runs 14 residues. CDR1 and CDR2 from the germline V gene are MNHNS and SASEGT. The V and J ends lost 3 bases and 1 base respectively, with 7 bases between them. The CDR3 reads CASSELPSNQPQHF. The CDR3 DNA follows: TGTGCCAGCAGTGAGCTCCCGAGCAATCAGCCCCAGCATTTT.

The chain has TRBV4-1 and TRBJ2-7, with 11 bases fitting TRBD2. The germline CDR1 and CDR2 sequences are MGHRA and YSYEKL. The CDR3 contains 15 residues. After removal of 1 base from V and 6 bases from J, the junction contained 5 bases not matched to a gene. This CDR3 reads CASSQVAGGQGEQYF. Written as DNA, the CDR3 is TGCGCCAGCAGCCAAGTAGCGGGGGGGCAAGGCGAGCAGTACTTC.

This chain connects TRBV6-7 to TRBJ2-7; a weak D match, TRBD1 (6 bases). TRBV6-7 qualifies as an ORF whose function is uncertain. V gave up 8 bases and J gave up 5 bases, with 22 bases separating them. CDR3 length: 15 residues. CDR3 bases: TGTGCCAGCGAGACAGGTCTGGGAAAGGGGGACGAGCAGTACTTC. Residues: CASETGLGKGDEQYF.

The V and J genes are TRBV11-2 and TRBJ2-1; D ambiguous. Germline V gene sequence: CDR1 SGHAT, CDR2 FQNNGV. V gave up 0 bases and J gave up 9 bases, with 9 bases separating them. CDR3 size: 13 residues. The CDR3 spells CASSLESRREQFF. CDR3 bases: TGTGCCAGCAGCTTAGAGTCCAGACGTGAGCAGTTCTTC.

V usage is TRBV9 and J usage is TRBJ2-5, with no clear D. This CDR3 is 15 amino acids long. Germline values: CDR1 SGDLS, CDR2 YYNGEE. Trimming removed 4 bases from V and 6 bases from J, with 19 bases in between. Here the CDR3 DNA reads TGTGCCAGCAGCCTGGACGGGTATCTGGAGAAGACCCAGTACTTC. Its translation: CASSLDGYLEKTQYF.

This clone occurred once. V is TRBV9 and J is TRBJ1-2; the D is unclear. Trimming took off 3 bases at V and 2 bases at J, with 14 bases between the two ends. The CDR3 covers 15 residues. Germline assignment: CDR1 SGDLS and CDR2 YYNGEE. CDR3 sequence (DNA): TGTGCCAGCAGCGGAGGCGGAACGGTGAACTATGGCTACACCTTC. Amino acid sequence: CASSGGGTVNYGYTF. The full variable domain, with the rest looked up from reference TRBV9 and TRBJ1-2, is DSGVTQTPKHLITATGQRVTLRCSPRSGDLSVYWYQQSLDQGLQFLIQYYNGEERAKGNILERFSAQQFPDLHSELNLSSLELGDSALYFCASSGGGTVNYGYTFGSGTRLTVV.

The chain uses TRBV5-1 and TRBJ1-2; TRBD1 might be the D (6 bases). Deletions cut 1 base from V and 4 bases from J, with 14 bases between. Germline loops: CDR1 SGHRS, CDR2 YFSETQ. The CDR3 runs to 15 residues. CDR3 sequence reads: CASSLLDRGTYGYTF. For the CDR3, the DNA is TGCGCCAGCAGCTTGTTGGACAGAGGGACCTATGGCTACACCTTC. The full variable domain, its missing parts supplied by reference TRBV5-1 and TRBJ1-2, is KAGVTQTPRYLIKTRGQQVTLSCSPISGHRSVSWYQQTPGQGLQFLFEYFSETQRNKGNFPGRFSGRQFSNSRSEMNVSTLELGDSALYLCASSLLDRGTYGYTFGSGTRLTVV.